This TCR beta chain was recorded in a study of early stage breast cancer tumors (dated by TCRdb to about 2017). At the level of the whole study: Of the roughly 15 invasive breast tumors, approximately 11 were found to be estrogen receptor-positive, progesterone receptor-positive and HER2-negative. A read coverage of roughly 10-fold per sample was achieved on average. Across all samples, 2.5 million to 3 million templates representing roughly 1 million unique clonotypes were detected. About 70% of the 12 ER+/PR+/HER2- tumors were invasive ductal carcinomas, while the other four were invasive lobular carcinomas. Overall study outcomes, separate from this receptor: Repertoires from blood and normal breast were more alike than repertoires from blood and tumor, and in about 85% of the 16 patients, comparing each tissue with blood separated tumor from normal. The small cohort size prevented analysis by tumor subtype. Enriched TCRB sequences shared across patients were found to be mostly commonly generated sequences that were unlikely to play an important role in the tumor microenvironment. Bulk genomic DNA sequencing of unsorted cells missed chain pairing and functional markers such as CD4, CD8 and FOXP3. Compared with adjacent normal breast tissue, tumors had higher clonality and approximately 2.5-fold greater T cell density.

Reading from cysteine to phenylalanine, the CDR3 counts 15 amino acids. Only the CDR3 region is kept as DNA, spanning 45 bases read in frame from base 1. Relative to germline, V is missing 0 bases and J is missing 4 bases, with 3 bases of the junction outside any gene match. The germline V gene specifies MNHNS as CDR1 and SASEGT as CDR2. Each sample was amplified as two independent genomic DNA replicates: approximately 0.5 ug for blood and approximately 1.5 ug for tumor or normal breast. Following the manufacturer's instructions, the ImmunoSeq Intro kit was used to carry out TCRB sequencing on genomic DNA. For absolute quantification, the approximately 30-cycle multiplex PCR included proprietary primers along with spike-in control sequences. Single-end 150-bp reads were used to sequence an 87-bp fragment spanning the CDR3 plus the flanking V and J genes. Each lane of an Illumina MiSeq using version 3.0 chemistry carried seven multiplexed samples, with two replicates per sample. In the source study's methods: Raw data were processed with the vendor's proprietary pipeline, and both replicates were merged into a single result per sample. Clonotypes were defined as productive rearrangements sharing the V-gene family, CDR3 amino acid sequence and J-gene segment. Clonality was calculated as 1 minus the normalized Shannon entropy (Pielou evenness) of TCRB abundances. To estimate T cell density, the total number of templates was divided by the input cell count, which was inferred from how much DNA went in. Recon was used with default parameters to estimate total repertoire diversity and clonality. Tumor-enriched clonotypes were defined as having over 0.1% abundance in tumor and at least 32-fold higher abundance than in normal breast. As stored in TCRdb, this immuneACCESS dataset retains in-frame rearrangements with V and J assigned. A fraction of the clones does not appear; measured against another copy, unresolved V genes explain less than half of the discrepancy, and the remainder lacks a known reason. D and trimming were read from the DNA, whereas the V and J calls and clone size are those reported in that table. This sample comprises roughly 53,000 clones, under 95% of them detected only once. The ten largest account for less than 6.5% of the sample.

The study profiled bulk TCR beta-chain repertoires in matched peripheral blood, tumor and adjacent normal breast tissue taken from more than 15 patients with early-stage breast cancer. Before surgery, roughly 4.5-10 mL of whole blood was collected into EDTA tubes and then processed within 2 hours. Peripheral blood mononuclear cells were isolated by Ficoll-Paque centrifugation in SepMate-50 tubes. PBMCs were cryopreserved in aliquots of about 1.8 to 4.5 million cells in 90% FBS with around 10% DMSO and kept in liquid nitrogen. Genomic DNA was extracted with the Qiagen AllPrep DNA/RNA Mini kit. On this clone itself: It lacks a known antigen. No quality values exist for individual bases; no much larger clone is one base distant.

The chain is assembled from TRBV6-1 and TRBJ2-7; TRBD1 fits 10 bases in the junction. The source of this sequence is a person between 65 and 80 years old with breast cancer. Material for sequencing was blood. The encoded CDR3 is CASSEAGTGAYEQYF. The nucleotide sequence reads as follows: TGTGCCAGCAGTGAAGCCGGGACAGGGGCTTACGAGCAGTACTTC.